This section outlines one T cell receptor beta chain sequence together with its context. What it binds is not known. Amplification of TCR beta CDR3 regions used RNA as the template. Researchers ran a first-round RT-PCR on the TCR CDR3 using the HTBI primer set. Each CDR3 protein is one row after TCRdb ran MiXCR on the multiplex PCR reads. Here the sample spans a few hundred thousand distinct CDR3 sequences, 17% being singletons. This entry belongs to a study of T cells in Graves' hyperthyroidism and ophthalmopathy. Study details: The authors collected peripheral blood at initial diagnosis, before any treatment. Study findings and constraints: Model predictions of ophthalmopathy came a median approximately 6 months before onset. Among clonotypes expanded in thyroid above 0.001, most were also found in blood.

CDR1 is GTSNPN and CDR2 is SVGIG in the germline V gene (reference sequence). The CDR3 is 14 residues long. The V gene lost 2 bases and the J gene lost 0 bases, with 8 bases spanning the gap. Active moderate-to-severe ophthalmopathy, Clinical Activity Score at least 3, NOSPECS at least 4, under 3 months' duration. The sample comprised blood. This receptor was obtained from a woman aged 18-29 years with Graves' ophthalmopathy. The chain has TRBV30 and TRBJ1-3, with D perhaps matching TRBD1 (6 bases). As DNA, the CDR3 is TGTGCCTGGAGTAAGGACAGCTCTGGAAACACCATATATTTT. It yields the protein CAWSKDSSGNTIYF.